Ten or more counts support the clone carrying this TCR beta chain. Attachment of unique molecular identifiers to individual cDNA molecules was performed. TCRdb reprocessed the 5' RACE reads with MiXCR, giving one entry per CDR3 protein. The repertoire consists of 20,000 to 30,000 distinct CDR3 sequences, with approximately 4.1% occurring once and the leading ten covering approximately 6.2%. The data stem from a study of early T cells in non-severe SARS-CoV-2 infection. The CDR3 extends over 13 amino acids. V dropped 2 bases and J dropped 2 bases, with 3 bases sitting between them. Germline CDR1 is MGHDK and CDR2 is SYGVNS.

The TCR sequence derives from an adult who was a healthcare worker with PCR-confirmed SARS-CoV-2 infection or an uninfected control (not recorded which). The sequenced sample consisted of whole blood. V and J are TRBV25-1 and TRBJ2-2; no clear D gene. CDR3 amino acids: CASSEQNTGELFF. CDR3 coding DNA: TGTGCCAGCAGTGAACAAAACACCGGGGAGCTGTTTTTT.